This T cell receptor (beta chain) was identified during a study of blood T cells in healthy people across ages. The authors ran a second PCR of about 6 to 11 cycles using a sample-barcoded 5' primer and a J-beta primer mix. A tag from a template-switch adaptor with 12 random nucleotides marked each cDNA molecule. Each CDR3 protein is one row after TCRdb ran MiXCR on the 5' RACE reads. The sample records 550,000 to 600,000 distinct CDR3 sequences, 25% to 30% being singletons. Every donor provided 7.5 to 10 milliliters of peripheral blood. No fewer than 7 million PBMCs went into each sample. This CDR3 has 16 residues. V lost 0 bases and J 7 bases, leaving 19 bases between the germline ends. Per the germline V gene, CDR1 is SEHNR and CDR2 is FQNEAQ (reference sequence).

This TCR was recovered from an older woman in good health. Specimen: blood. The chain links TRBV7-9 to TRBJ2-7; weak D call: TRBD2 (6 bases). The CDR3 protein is CASSLAPGDGAGEQYF. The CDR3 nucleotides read TGTGCCAGCAGCTTAGCTCCGGGAGACGGGGCAGGAGAGCAGTACTTC.